The sequence of this TCR beta chain was determined in a study of early T cells in non-severe SARS-CoV-2 infection. Background on the study: The study sequenced bulk RNA from unsorted whole blood, with chains unpaired.

This clonotype was observed a few times. Trimming shortened V by 1 base and J by 2 bases, and 11 bases separated the two germline ends. Germline CDR1 SEHNR, CDR2 FQNEAQ (reference sequence). The CDR3 has 15 residues. Each cDNA molecule carried a unique molecular identifier. TCRdb re-derived calls from the 5' RACE reads in MiXCR, one entry per CDR3 protein. The sample holds tens of thousands of distinct CDR3 sequences; around 3.9% are singletons and the top ten take 5.9%. The origin of this receptor is an adult who was a healthcare worker with PCR-confirmed SARS-CoV-2 infection or an uninfected control (not recorded which). The sample consisted of whole blood. The rearrangement joins TRBV7-9 to TRBJ1-1, with no clear D. The DNA for the CDR3 is TGTGCCAGCAGCTTAGTCCTTGGCACCAACACTGAAGCTTTCTTT. Its translation is CASSLVLGTNTEAFF. Full variable domain (rest looked up from reference TRBV7-9 and TRBJ1-1): DTGVSQNPRHKITKRGQNVTFRCDPISEHNRLYWYRQTLGQGPEFLTYFQNEAQLEKSRLLSDRFSAERPKGSFSTLEIQRTEQGDSAMYLCASSLVLGTNTEAFFGQGTRLTVV.